Each of the 19 T cell receptor beta chains below was sequenced from the same sample in a study of beta chain features in type 1 diabetes. The authors reverse transcribed all of the isolated RNA, so sequencing captured expressed TCRB transcripts. Assay used: immunoSEQ multiplex PCR; TCRdb lists only in-frame clones, some missing. This sample has over 150,000 clones, with approximately 10% found just once. No cognate antigen is known for these TCRs. The study, taken as a whole, reports: Significant though moderate, a shortening of TCRB CDR3s appeared in all four CD4+ subsets of Type 1 diabetes patients.

Sequencing input: central memory CD4+ T cells from blood. The source is a man aged 30 to 39 with type 1 diabetes.

The chain joins TRBV30 to TRBJ2-7, with D tentatively TRBD1 (5 bases). The V end lost 5 bases, the J end lost 7 bases, and 12 bases lay between the germline ends. Germline values: CDR1 GTSNPN, CDR2 SVGIG (reference sequence). There are 11 residues in the CDR3. The CDR3 loop is CAWRRGREQYF. The CDR3 coding sequence is TGTGCCTGGCGAAGGGGCAGGGAGCAGTACTTC.

The chain combines TRBV14 with TRBJ1-3, with 7 bases lining up with TRBD1. The CDR3 totals 16 residues. Germline V gene sequence: CDR1 SGHDN, CDR2 FVKESK. With 1 base clipped from V and 0 bases from J, the junction kept 3 bases outside the gene matches. Here the CDR3 DNA reads TGTGCCAGCAGCCAAGGGGGGACAGCCTCTGGAAACACCATATATTTT. Protein sequence: CASSQGGTASGNTIYF.

Only a few counts were recorded for this clone. Additional DNA sequences in this sample encode the identical CDR3. This rearrangement joins TRBV30 to TRBJ2-2; 11 bases align to TRBD2. The CDR3 extends over 14 amino acids. CDR1 is GTSNPN, CDR2 SVGIG, per germline (reference sequence). CDR3 in amino acids: CAGTGTSGLGELFF. Written as DNA, the CDR3 is TGTGCTGGGACGGGGACTAGCGGCCTCGGGGAGCTGTTTTTT.

This clone was detected only a few times. V gene TRBV4-1 combines with J gene TRBJ1-1, with 7 bases identical to TRBD1. The CDR3 is 15 residues long. V was clipped by 4 bases and J by 0 bases; unmatched bases: 5. Germline CDR1 reads MGHRA; CDR2 reads YSYEKL. The CDR3 DNA is TGCGCCAGCAGCCGGGGACAGAATATGAACACTGAAGCTTTCTTT. Its translation is CASSRGQNMNTEAFF.

This clone was detected only a few times. This sequence joins TRBV9 and TRBJ2-7, with TRBD1 matching 12 bases. The CDR3 has 16 amino acids. Germline V gene lookup returns CDR1 SGDLS and CDR2 YYNGEE. Unmatched junction bases numbered 8, after V lost 4 bases and J lost 3 bases. The CDR3 DNA reads as TGTGCCAGCAGCCTCGGGACAGGGGGCCCCTACTACGAGCAGTACTTC. It encodes CASSLGTGGPYYEQYF.

J is TRBJ1-4 and V is TRBV4-3, with 8 bases matching TRBD1. CDR3 length: 16 amino acids. Germline-derived CDR1 and CDR2 are LGHNA and YSLEER. Trimming removed 1 base from V and 8 bases from J; junction bases left unmatched: 9. The CDR3 loop reads CASSQGGAGGGEKLFF. CDR3 coding DNA: TGCGCCAGCAGCCAAGGAGGGGCAGGGGGCGGCGAAAAACTGTTTTTT.

The genes are TRBV27 and TRBJ1-2; D gene ambiguous. V was trimmed by 6 bases and J by 3 bases, leaving 11 bases between them. Germline loops: CDR1 MNHEY, CDR2 SMNVEV (reference sequence). This CDR3 has 13 residues. The CDR3 loop is CASSPQPYYGYTF. CDR3 in DNA: TGTGCCAGCAGCCCACAGCCTTACTATGGCTACACCTTC.

This clone has more than one count but fewer than ten. This rearrangement joins TRBV5-1 to TRBJ2-6, with unresolved D. Germline loops: CDR1 SGHRS, CDR2 YFSETQ. This CDR3 contains 15 residues. Between the trimmed V and J ends, which lost 6 bases and 0 bases, there was a span of 10 bases. CDR3 sequence reads: CASKTHSSGANVLTF. Here the CDR3 DNA reads TGCGCCAGCAAGACCCACAGCTCTGGGGCCAACGTCCTGACTTTC.

The rearrangement uses TRBV7-3 and TRBJ2-1; 15 bases line up with TRBD2. Germline-derived CDR1 and CDR2 are SGHTA and FQGTGA. The CDR3 sequence is 16 residues long. With 5 bases clipped from V and 9 bases from J, the junction kept 8 bases outside the gene matches. CDR3 sequence (DNA): TGTGCCAGCAGCCCGGGGACTAGCGGGAGGCTCGGTGAGCAGTTCTTC. Protein product: CASSPGTSGRLGEQFF.

A few counts support this clone. This sequence joins TRBV5-1 and TRBJ2-7; TRBD2 matches 10 bases. The junction had 7 bases not matched to a gene; V was cut back by 0 bases and J by 7 bases. CDR1 and CDR2 (germline): SGHRS, YFSETQ. This CDR3 comprises 15 residues. The CDR3 region is CASSLEGTSESEQYF. CDR3 sequence (DNA): TGCGCCAGCAGCTTGGAAGGGACTAGCGAATCGGAGCAGTACTTC.

CDR3 DNA: TGCGCCAGCAGTAGGAGCTTCTCCGTAACAGAAGCTTTCTTT. This sequence encodes CASSRSFSVTEAFF. V and J are TRBV5-1 and TRBJ1-1; no firm D call. V lost 5 bases to trimming and J lost 8 bases, with 19 bases between them. The CDR3 loop spans 14 amino acids. The germline V gene encodes CDR1 SGHRS and CDR2 YFSETQ.

The gene calls are TRBV5-4 and TRBJ2-7, with D perhaps matching TRBD2 (5 bases). CDR1 is SGHNT, CDR2 YYREEE, per germline (reference sequence). The CDR3 is made up of 13 amino acids. V dropped 4 bases and J dropped 4 bases, with 12 bases sitting between them. The CDR3 protein is CASSGSGAYEQYF. The DNA of the CDR3 is TGTGCCAGCAGCGGGAGCGGAGCTTACGAGCAGTACTTC.

This clone was observed a handful of times. This rearrangement joins TRBV5-1 to TRBJ2-7; weak D call: TRBD2 (6 bases). Germline assignment: CDR1 SGHRS and CDR2 YFSETQ. The CDR3 contains 15 residues. V lost 1 base, J lost 3 bases, and 14 bases lay in between. DNA for the CDR3: TGCGCCAGCAGCTTGAATCCGGGAGTAAACTACGAGCAGTACTTC. Translation gives CASSLNPGVNYEQYF.

The sample holds a few counts of this clone. At one end, the junction sequence differs from germline, possibly due to a read error. The rearrangement uses TRBV7-9 and TRBJ2-6; 10 nucleotides align to TRBD1. This CDR3 has 16 residues. CDR1 is SEHNR and CDR2 is FQNEAQ in the germline V gene (reference sequence). CDR3 loop: CASSQGTGVGANVLTF. The DNA for the CDR3 is TGCGCCAGCAGCCAGGGGACAGGGGTCGGGGCCAACGTCCTGACTTTC.

The chain is built from TRBV7-3 and TRBJ2-1; 7 nucleotides line up with TRBD2. V was pared by 5 bases and J by 6 bases, with 10 bases of the junction left unmatched. The CDR3 contains 15 residues. CDR1 and CDR2 from the germline V gene are SGHTA and FQGTGA. The CDR3 region is CASSPRSGDGNEQFF. The CDR3 DNA sequence: TGTGCCAGCAGCCCCCGGAGCGGGGACGGCAATGAGCAGTTCTTC. The full variable domain, completed using reference TRBV7-3 and TRBJ2-1, is GAGVSQTPSNKVTEKGKYVELRCDPISGHTALYWYRQSLGQGPEFLIYFQGTGAADDSGLPNDRFFAVRPEGSVSTLKIQRTERGDSAVYLCASSPRSGDGNEQFFGPGTRLTVL.

This chain joins TRBV28 and TRBJ2-3; 7 bases are shared with TRBD2. V was clipped by 3 bases and J by 4 bases; unmatched bases: 4. Germline assignment: CDR1 MDHEN and CDR2 SYDVKM. The length of the CDR3 is 14 residues. CDR3 nucleotides: TGTGCCAGCAGTTTGCCGGCGGGAGCAGATACGCAGTATTTT. Amino acids: CASSLPAGADTQYF. The whole variable domain, filled in from reference TRBV28 and TRBJ2-3, reads DVKVTQSSRYLVKRTGEKVFLECVQDMDHENMFWYRQDPGLGLRLIYFSYDVKMKEKGDIPEGYSVSREKKERFSLILESASTNQTSMYLCASSLPAGADTQYFGPGTRLTVL.

This clone was recorded a few times. The V and J genes are TRBV9 and TRBJ2-1, with 12 bases fitting TRBD2. Germline V gene lookup returns CDR1 SGDLS and CDR2 YYNGEE. The CDR3 totals 16 residues. Unmatched junction bases numbered 9, after V lost 3 bases and J lost 8 bases. The CDR3 sequence is CASSASSGRDLDEQFF. In DNA form, the CDR3 reads TGTGCCAGCAGCGCCTCTAGCGGGAGGGACCTTGATGAGCAGTTCTTC.

This clone turned up a few times. Other DNA sequences in this specimen translate into the identical CDR3. CDR3 loop: CASSVGAGRDYGYTF. The CDR3 bases are TGTGCCAGCAGCGTAGGGGCAGGGAGGGACTATGGCTACACCTTC. This rearrangement joins TRBV9 to TRBJ1-2; possibly TRBD1 for D (5 bases). Germline V CDR1 and CDR2: SGDLS, YYNGEE. With 0 bases removed from V and 3 bases from J, the gap between germline ends came to 12 bases. This CDR3 has 15 residues.

The chain joins TRBV5-4 to TRBJ2-7; a possible D gene is TRBD1 (6 bases). Germline CDR1 reads SGHNT; CDR2 reads YYREEE (reference sequence). The ends were cut back, 3 bases at V and 2 bases at J, with 18 bases in the middle. The CDR3 has 16 residues. The CDR3 bases are TGTGCCAGCAGCTACAGAGGGGGACCGAGGACCTACGAGCAGTACTTC. It codes for CASSYRGGPRTYEQYF.